A selection of T cell receptor beta chains follows, all from one sample in a study of control samples from healthy donors and cancer patients. The protocol was immunoSEQ multiplex PCR, while the TCRdb copy is restricted to in-frame clones and leaves out a portion. The repertoire consists of about 83,000 clones, with 91% occurring once and the leading ten covering approximately 14%. Material: blood. Receptor source: a young man in good health. Each CDR3 is given without its conserved first and last residue. A D gene is named only where the DNA matches it firmly.

>TRBJ2-4|TRBV29-1|TRBD2
SYRGSGGNIQY
>TRBJ2-7|TRBV18|TRBD1
ASSTGQGYSYEQY
>TRBJ1-5|TRBV11-3|-
ASSSYAGSNQPQH
>TRBJ1-4|TRBV27|-
ASSHLNEKLF
>TRBJ2-2|TRBV29-1|-
SVPAQGTGELF
>TRBJ1-2|TRBV5-1|-
ASSSATDRNYGYT
>TRBJ1-4|TRBV28|-
ASTIPTNEKLF
>TRBJ2-1|TRBV7-9|TRBD1
ASSYTGQGNNEQF
>TRBJ2-7|TRBV13|-
ASSSGYEQY
>TRBJ1-5|TRBV19|-
ASTYSLGAVKPQH